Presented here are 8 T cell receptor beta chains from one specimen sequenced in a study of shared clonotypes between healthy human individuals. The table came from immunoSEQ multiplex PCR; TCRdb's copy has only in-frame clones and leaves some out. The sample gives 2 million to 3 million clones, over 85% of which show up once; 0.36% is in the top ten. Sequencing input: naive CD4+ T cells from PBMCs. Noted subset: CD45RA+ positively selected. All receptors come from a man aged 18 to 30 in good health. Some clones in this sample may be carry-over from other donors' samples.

DNA of the CDR3: TGTGCCAGCAGCCCTAGCCCGGGGATACCACTTTCTGGGGCCAACGTCCTGACTTTC. It translates to CASSPSPGIPLSGANVLTF. J is TRBJ2-6 and V is TRBV7-3; weak D call: TRBD2 (5 bases). The CDR3 totals 19 residues. Trimming took off 5 bases at V and 1 base at J, with 21 bases between the two ends. The germline V gene encodes CDR1 SGHTA and CDR2 FQGTGA.

This CDR3 reads CASSGEPSGRARNEQFF. The CDR3 region has the DNA TGTGCCAGCAGCGGAGAGCCTAGCGGGAGGGCCCGCAATGAGCAGTTCTTC. The chain employs TRBV9 and TRBJ2-1; TRBD2 aligns across 12 bases. Germline V gives CDR1 SGDLS, CDR2 YYNGEE. The CDR3 contains 17 residues. The V gene end was trimmed by 3 bases and the J gene end by 6 bases; junction bases not matched to a gene: 10.

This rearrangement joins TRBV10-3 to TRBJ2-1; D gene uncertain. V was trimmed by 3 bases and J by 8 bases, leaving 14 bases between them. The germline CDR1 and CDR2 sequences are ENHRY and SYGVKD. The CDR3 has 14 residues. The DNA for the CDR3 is TGTGCCATCAGTGAAAAAACTACGTGGGATGAGCAGTTCTTC. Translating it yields CAISEKTTWDEQFF.

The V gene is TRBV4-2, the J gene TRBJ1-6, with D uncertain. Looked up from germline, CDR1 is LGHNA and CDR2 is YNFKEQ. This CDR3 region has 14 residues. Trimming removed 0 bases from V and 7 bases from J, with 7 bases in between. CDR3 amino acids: CASSQEGWNSPLHF. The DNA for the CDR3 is TGTGCCAGCAGCCAAGAGGGGTGGAATTCACCCCTCCACTTT.

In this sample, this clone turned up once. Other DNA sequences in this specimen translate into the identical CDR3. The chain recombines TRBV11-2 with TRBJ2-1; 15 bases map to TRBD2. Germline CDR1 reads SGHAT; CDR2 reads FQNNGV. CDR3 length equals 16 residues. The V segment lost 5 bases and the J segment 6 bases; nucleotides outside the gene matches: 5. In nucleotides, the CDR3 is TGTGCCAGCAGCCCCCCGGGACTAGCGGGAGGCAATGAGCAGTTCTTC. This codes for CASSPPGLAGGNEQFF.

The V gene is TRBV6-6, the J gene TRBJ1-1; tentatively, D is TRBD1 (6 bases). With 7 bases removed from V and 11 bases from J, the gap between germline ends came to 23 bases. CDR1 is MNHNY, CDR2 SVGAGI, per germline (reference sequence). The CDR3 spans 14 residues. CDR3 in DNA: TGTGCCAGCACCCCAACCGGACAGCTGAAAGAGGCTTTCTTT. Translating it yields CASTPTGQLKEAFF.

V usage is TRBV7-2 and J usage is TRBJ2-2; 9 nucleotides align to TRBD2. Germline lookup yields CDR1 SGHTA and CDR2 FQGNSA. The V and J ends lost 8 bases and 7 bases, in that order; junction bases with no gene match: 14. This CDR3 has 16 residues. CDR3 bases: TGTGCCAGCTCCATTTCGTCTAGCGGGGCTTACGGGGAGCTGTTTTTT. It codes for CASSISSSGAYGELFF.

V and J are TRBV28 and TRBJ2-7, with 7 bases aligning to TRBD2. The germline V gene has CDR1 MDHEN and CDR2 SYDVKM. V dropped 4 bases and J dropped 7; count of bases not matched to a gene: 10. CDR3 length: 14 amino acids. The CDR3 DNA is TGTGCCAGCAGTTCTAATGGGAGGGCTAAAGAGCAGTACTTC. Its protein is CASSSNGRAKEQYF.